This T cell receptor beta chain was identified in a study of post-analysis software for immune sequencing data. The wider study: Both relapsing-remitting and secondary progressive multiple sclerosis featured among the disease courses, as did progressive-relapsing multiple sclerosis. General study points: Those with multiple sclerosis, the patient group, showed significantly lower normalized Chao1 diversity than controls. Five or six TRBV segments (TRBV5-6, TRBV5-1 and TRBV20-1 among them) occurred more frequently in patients than in controls.

Included in the TCR beta cDNA libraries were unique molecular identifiers. Around 460,000 cDNA molecules came from roughly 1 to 10 million T cells. TCRdb recomputed calls from the PCR reads with MiXCR, one row per CDR3 protein. The sample has 380,000 or so distinct CDR3 sequences; less than 40% are singletons. This CDR3 is built from 14 residues. The germline V and J ends were trimmed by 5 bases and 5 bases, with 15 bases remaining between them. The germline V gene encodes CDR1 MNHEY and CDR2 SVGAGI. Details on this clonotype: Its antigen is unknown.

This clonotype was sampled from a girl aged 10-17 years with multiple sclerosis. The source material was blood. The chain couples TRBV6-5 to TRBJ1-1; unclear D gene. The CDR3 sequence is CASSPTVGKTEAFF. For the CDR3, the DNA is TGTGCCAGCAGTCCCACTGTTGGAAAGACTGAAGCTTTCTTT.